The present T cell receptor beta chain was sequenced within a study of blood T cell repertoires in COVID-19. Turning to the study itself: Samples of COVID-19 (acute and convalescent) were obtained from the United States, Italy and Spain. In each case, the material was cDNA or gDNA derived from T cells, B-cell-depleted T cells, or PBMCs.

Between the trimmed V and J ends, which lost 4 bases and 1 base, there was a span of 14 bases. Germline V lookup: CDR1 LGHNA, CDR2 YNFKEQ. There are 16 residues in the CDR3. Recruited during active infection, patients (from Seattle) were subsequently followed longitudinally. Method: immunoSEQ multiplex PCR; TCRdb's copy keeps in-frame clones and lacks some. The sample has about 370,000 clones; 80% to 90% are singletons. The source material was peripheral blood. The sequence came from a woman in her twenties or thirties with COVID-19, enrolled during active disease. The chain couples TRBV4-2 to TRBJ1-3; tentative D call: TRBD1 (6 bases). CDR3 loop: CASSPNTRGSGNTIYF. The CDR3 DNA follows: TGTGCCAGCAGCCCGAACACCAGGGGATCTGGAAACACCATATATTTT.